Listed below are T cell receptor beta chains from one sample, sequenced in a study of PD-1 blockade in classical Hodgkin lymphoma. The protocol was immunoSEQ multiplex PCR, while the TCRdb copy is restricted to in-frame clones and leaves out a portion. The sample has 20,000 to 25,000 clones, around 80% seen once; the top ten hold roughly 42%. The specimen comprised peripheral blood mononuclear cells (PBMCs), sampled before the second cycle of nivolumab. The receptors shown here come from a human donor with classical Hodgkin lymphoma. CDR3s include the opening cysteine and the closing phenylalanine or tryptophan. D genes are given only for firm matches. The size field is filled for only some rows; it gives once, few, many or a size class.

D gene: .
V gene: TRBV7-9
J gene: TRBJ1-1
clone size: .
CDR3 DNA: TGTGCCAGCAGCTTAAACGTGGGGCGAGGGAACACTGAAGCTTTCTTT
CDR3 protein: CASSLNVGRGNTEAFF

D gene: TRBD1
V gene: TRBV30
J gene: TRBJ1-3
clone size: .
CDR3 DNA: TGTGCCTGGAGGGCCTTTGGACAGGGAGGAAACACCATATATTTT
CDR3 protein: CAWRAFGQGGNTIYF

D gene: TRBD1
V gene: TRBV19
J gene: TRBJ2-5
clone size: .
CDR3 DNA: TGTGCCAGTAGGGGCAGGGGGCGGCAAGAGACCCAGTACTTC
CDR3 protein: CASRGRGRQETQYF

D gene: .
V gene: TRBV6-5
J gene: TRBJ1-2
clone size: .
CDR3 DNA: TGTGCCAGCAGTTACTCGGCGGCCTATGGCTACACCTTC
CDR3 protein: CASSYSAAYGYTF

D gene: TRBD2
V gene: TRBV19
J gene: TRBJ2-3
clone size: .
CDR3 DNA: TGTGCCAGTAGTCCGAGCGGGAGGATAAAAACAGATACGCAGTATTTT
CDR3 protein: CASSPSGRIKTDTQYF

D gene: .
V gene: TRBV5-6
J gene: TRBJ1-1
clone size: .
CDR3 DNA: TGTGCCAGCAGCTTACCAGGCCCGGCTGAAGCTTTCTTT
CDR3 protein: CASSLPGPAEAFF

D gene: .
V gene: TRBV6-1
J gene: TRBJ1-1
clone size: .
CDR3 DNA: TGTGCCAGCAGACTCCCGGGGGGCGGTGAGGAAGCTTTCTTT
CDR3 protein: CASRLPGGGEEAFF

D gene: .
V gene: TRBV5-1
J gene: TRBJ2-7
clone size: .
CDR3 DNA: TGCGCCAGCAGCTTTTTGGGGGGACATTCCTACGAGCAGTACTTC
CDR3 protein: CASSFLGGHSYEQYF

D gene: .
V gene: TRBV6-5
J gene: TRBJ1-2
clone size: .
CDR3 DNA: TGTGCCAGCAGTTACATGAGGGACTCTAACTATGGCTACACCTTC
CDR3 protein: CASSYMRDSNYGYTF

D gene: TRBD1
V gene: TRBV5-1
J gene: TRBJ2-7
clone size: .
CDR3 DNA: TGCGCCAGCAGCTTGACAGGGGCGACCCCCTACGAGCAGTACTTC
CDR3 protein: CASSLTGATPYEQYF

D gene: TRBD1
V gene: TRBV19
J gene: TRBJ2-3
clone size: .
CDR3 DNA: TGTGCCAGTAGTACACCCGGGACAGCCTCCGCGGATACGCAGTATTTT
CDR3 protein: CASSTPGTASADTQYF

D gene: .
V gene: TRBV11-2
J gene: TRBJ2-7
clone size: few
CDR3 DNA: TGTGCCAGCAGCCAATATCGGATCCACGAGCAGTACTTC
CDR3 protein: CASSQYRIHEQYF

D gene: .
V gene: TRBV4-1
J gene: TRBJ2-4
clone size: once
CDR3 DNA: TGCGCCAGCAGCCAAACTCGCGGGGAATTAGCCAAAAACATTCAGTACTTC
CDR3 protein: CASSQTRGELAKNIQYF

D gene: .
V gene: TRBV30
J gene: TRBJ1-1
clone size: .
CDR3 DNA: TGTGCCTGGAGTGGGGCTCTGGACGGTGAAGCTTTCTTT
CDR3 protein: CAWSGALDGEAFF

D gene: .
V gene: TRBV9
J gene: TRBJ2-1
clone size: .
CDR3 DNA: TGTGCCAGCAGCCCCCGGGACAATGAGCAGTTCTTC
CDR3 protein: CASSPRDNEQFF

D gene: .
V gene: TRBV10-3
J gene: TRBJ2-7
clone size: .
CDR3 DNA: TGTGCCAGCACCCGTTTTGGGGGAGACGAGCAGTACTTC
CDR3 protein: CASTRFGGDEQYF

D gene: .
V gene: TRBV14
J gene: TRBJ1-4
clone size: .
CDR3 DNA: TGTGCCAGCAGCCAAGATAGTGGAAGGAGGGCAGAAAAACTGTTTTTT
CDR3 protein: CASSQDSGRRAEKLFF

D gene: .
V gene: TRBV28
J gene: TRBJ1-1
clone size: .
CDR3 DNA: TGTGCCAGCAGCTCCCCGAACACTGAAGCTTTCTTT
CDR3 protein: CASSSPNTEAFF

D gene: .
V gene: TRBV7-9
J gene: TRBJ2-5
clone size: .
CDR3 DNA: TGTGCCAGCAGCTTAACGGAGACCCAGTACTTC
CDR3 protein: CASSLTETQYF

D gene: .
V gene: TRBV5-5
J gene: TRBJ1-1
clone size: few
CDR3 DNA: TGTGCCAGCAGCTTGAGGGGGAACACTGAAGCTTTCTTT
CDR3 protein: CASSLRGNTEAFF

D gene: .
V gene: TRBV5-1
J gene: TRBJ1-2
clone size: .
CDR3 DNA: TGCGCCAGCAGCTTGGAAGATGGCGGAGGCTACACCTTC
CDR3 protein: CASSLEDGGGYTF

D gene: TRBD2
V gene: TRBV5-1
J gene: TRBJ2-7
clone size: .
CDR3 DNA: TGCGCCAGCAGCTTGGTATCCGGGGGGGATTACGAGCAGTACTTC
CDR3 protein: CASSLVSGGDYEQYF

D gene: .
V gene: TRBV5-6
J gene: TRBJ2-2
clone size: few
CDR3 DNA: TGTGCCAGCAGCCAGCTCGGAAGATCGAACACCGGGGAGCTGTTTTTT
CDR3 protein: CASSQLGRSNTGELFF

D gene: .
V gene: TRBV19
J gene: TRBJ1-3
clone size: .
CDR3 DNA: TGTGCCAGTAGTATAGATCTATGGGAAGAACGAAACACCATATATTTT
CDR3 protein: CASSIDLWEERNTIYF

D gene: .
V gene: TRBV27
J gene: TRBJ2-7
clone size: .
CDR3 DNA: TGTGCCAGCAGCCAAGGGGGGTCCGAGCAGTACTTC
CDR3 protein: CASSQGGSEQYF

D gene: TRBD1
V gene: TRBV5-1
J gene: TRBJ2-7
clone size: few
CDR3 DNA: TGCGCCAGCAGGCTGTACGGGGACAGGGCCTCCTACGAGCAGTACTTC
CDR3 protein: CASRLYGDRASYEQYF

D gene: TRBD2
V gene: TRBV4-2
J gene: TRBJ2-4
clone size: .
CDR3 DNA: TGTGCCAGCAGCCAAGTTGATAGCGGGGGGGCCCGTGCCAAAAACATTCAGTACTTC
CDR3 protein: CASSQVDSGGARAKNIQYF

D gene: .
V gene: TRBV7-2
J gene: TRBJ2-2
clone size: .
CDR3 DNA: TGTGCCAGCAGCTTAGTGACAGTCCGGGCCGGGGAGCTGTTTTTT
CDR3 protein: CASSLVTVRAGELFF

D gene: .
V gene: TRBV18
J gene: TRBJ2-2
clone size: .
CDR3 DNA: TGTGCCAGCTCCAGGGACGGAAACACCGGGGAGCTGTTTTTT
CDR3 protein: CASSRDGNTGELFF

D gene: TRBD2
V gene: TRBV7-9
J gene: TRBJ2-7
clone size: .
CDR3 DNA: TGTGCCAGCAGCCATTCCGGGGGGGGACACTACGAGCAGTACTTC
CDR3 protein: CASSHSGGGHYEQYF

D gene: TRBD2
V gene: TRBV6-6
J gene: TRBJ2-7
clone size: few
CDR3 DNA: TGTGCCAGCAGTTACACGGCGGGGGACGGGCAGTACTTC
CDR3 protein: CASSYTAGDGQYF

D gene: .
V gene: TRBV5-1
J gene: TRBJ1-6
clone size: few
CDR3 DNA: TGCGCCAGCAGCTCCACCGGACACGCGAGCTCCTATAATTCACCCCTCCACTTT
CDR3 protein: CASSSTGHASSYNSPLHF

D gene: .
V gene: TRBV20-1
J gene: TRBJ2-7
clone size: .
CDR3 DNA: TGCAGTGCCTCGACAGGTGTCGAGCAGTACTTC
CDR3 protein: CSASTGVEQYF

D gene: TRBD1
V gene: TRBV5-4
J gene: TRBJ1-5
clone size: few
CDR3 DNA: TGTGCCAGCAGCTTGATGCCAGGGGGAAATCAGCCCCAGCATTTT
CDR3 protein: CASSLMPGGNQPQHF

D gene: .
V gene: TRBV30
J gene: TRBJ1-5
clone size: .
CDR3 DNA: TGTGCCTGGTCGTACCGGGACAGCAATCAGCCCCAGCATTTT
CDR3 protein: CAWSYRDSNQPQHF

D gene: .
V gene: TRBV5-1
J gene: TRBJ1-1
clone size: .
CDR3 DNA: TGCGCCAGCAGCTTGATCGAGGGCCGCACTGAAGCTTTCTTT
CDR3 protein: CASSLIEGRTEAFF

D gene: .
V gene: TRBV9
J gene: TRBJ2-1
clone size: .
CDR3 DNA: TGTGCCAGCAGCATTAACAATGAGCAGTTCTTC
CDR3 protein: CASSINNEQFF

D gene: .
V gene: TRBV6-6
J gene: TRBJ2-7
clone size: .
CDR3 DNA: TGTGCCAGCAGCCTCACGTACGAGCAGTACTTC
CDR3 protein: CASSLTYEQYF

D gene: .
V gene: TRBV7-4
J gene: TRBJ2-2
clone size: .
CDR3 DNA: TGTGCCAGCAGCTTGGACAGCTACACCGGGGAGCTGTTTTTT
CDR3 protein: CASSLDSYTGELFF

D gene: .
V gene: TRBV7-9
J gene: TRBJ1-1
clone size: .
CDR3 DNA: TGTGCCAGCAGCGTGGTGGACACTGAAGCTTTCTTT
CDR3 protein: CASSVVDTEAFF

D gene: .
V gene: TRBV19
J gene: TRBJ2-7
clone size: .
CDR3 DNA: TGTGCCAGTAGTATAGCGGCTGGGGGCTCCGAGCAGTACTTC
CDR3 protein: CASSIAAGGSEQYF

D gene: .
V gene: TRBV7-9
J gene: TRBJ2-7
clone size: .
CDR3 DNA: TGTGCCAGCAGCCCCCGCCAGCTCTACGAGCAGTACTTC
CDR3 protein: CASSPRQLYEQYF

D gene: TRBD1
V gene: TRBV27
J gene: TRBJ1-4
clone size: .
CDR3 DNA: TGTGCCAGCAGGACACAGGGGTATGAGAAACTGTTTTTT
CDR3 protein: CASRTQGYEKLFF

D gene: .
V gene: TRBV11-3
J gene: TRBJ2-5
clone size: .
CDR3 DNA: TGTGCCAGCAGCTTAAATACGGGGATCCAAGAGACCCAGTACTTC
CDR3 protein: CASSLNTGIQETQYF

D gene: TRBD1
V gene: TRBV7-9
J gene: TRBJ2-7
clone size: .
CDR3 DNA: TGTGCCAGCAGCTCCCCGGGACAGGGAAATCCCTACGAGCAGTACTTC
CDR3 protein: CASSSPGQGNPYEQYF

D gene: .
V gene: TRBV19
J gene: TRBJ1-2
clone size: .
CDR3 DNA: TGTGCCAGTACCCCGACGGGCTATGGCTACACCTTC
CDR3 protein: CASTPTGYGYTF

D gene: .
V gene: TRBV7-8
J gene: TRBJ2-5
clone size: few
CDR3 DNA: TGTGCCAGCAGCTTTGGGGGGTGGGCTCAAGAGACCCAGTACTTC
CDR3 protein: CASSFGGWAQETQYF

D gene: .
V gene: TRBV2
J gene: TRBJ1-5
clone size: few
CDR3 DNA: TGTGCCACCGCAGGGCAGGGGAATCAGCCCCAGCATTTT
CDR3 protein: CATAGQGNQPQHF

D gene: .
V gene: TRBV15
J gene: TRBJ2-7
clone size: once
CDR3 DNA: TGTGCCACCAGCAGAGATGGGCGAGCCGGCGGCGAGCAGTACTTC
CDR3 protein: CATSRDGRAGGEQYF

D gene: TRBD2
V gene: TRBV12-5
J gene: TRBJ2-2
clone size: .
CDR3 DNA: TGTGCTAGTGGTTTGGTACTAGCGGGAATCACCGGGGAGCTGTTTTTT
CDR3 protein: CASGLVLAGITGELFF

D gene: TRBD2
V gene: TRBV9
J gene: TRBJ2-5
clone size: .
CDR3 DNA: TGTGCCAGCAGCGTAGGGGCTAGCGGGGGGGTCGAGACCCAGTACTTC
CDR3 protein: CASSVGASGGVETQYF

D gene: .
V gene: TRBV7-9
J gene: TRBJ1-2
clone size: .
CDR3 DNA: TGTGCCAGCAGCGCTACCAGGGACCAAGGCTACACCTTC
CDR3 protein: CASSATRDQGYTF

D gene: TRBD1
V gene: TRBV7-9
J gene: TRBJ1-1
clone size: .
CDR3 DNA: TGTGCCAGCAGCTTTTTGCGGGACAGGGGGGACACTGAAGCTTTCTTT
CDR3 protein: CASSFLRDRGDTEAFF